This T cell receptor (beta chain) stems from a study of control samples from healthy donors and cancer patients. Assay used: immunoSEQ multiplex PCR; TCRdb lists only in-frame clones, some missing. The sample holds approximately 110,000 clones, 90% seen once. The germline V gene has CDR1 MNHEY and CDR2 SVGAGI. The CDR3 loop spans 14 amino acids. V was clipped by 2 bases and J by 4 bases, with 11 bases between them. This sequence was found in a human donor in good health. The donor label of this sample is uncertain. The chain is built from TRBV6-5 and TRBJ1-1, with a possible D match to TRBD1 (6 bases). Sample: blood. The CDR3 nucleotides read TGTGCCAGCAGTTACGGGGGGGGCTTCACTGAAGCTTTCTTT. Encoded protein: CASSYGGGFTEAFF.